This T cell receptor beta chain stems from a study of metastatic and nonmetastatic thyroid tumors. Study context: Repertoire data that came from the blood and tumor or nodule tissue of malignant and benign thyroid patients were compared.

TCRdb re-called the PCR reads via MiXCR. This table holds about 70,000 clones, around 18% found once. No patient received treatment before thyroid surgery. This clone was found many times. V was shortened by 4 bases and J by 5 bases, with 20 bases between the two germline ends. The CDR3 spans 17 residues. CDR1 and CDR2 (germline): LNHNV, YYDKDF (reference sequence). The source of this sequence is a female donor with papillary thyroid cancer or a benign thyroid nodule (not recorded which). Some clones in this sample may be carry-over from other donors' samples. The sequenced material came from blood. This chain links TRBV15 with TRBJ2-2; tentative D call: TRBD2 (5 bases). The CDR3 sequence: CATSKSRLAIDTGELFF. The DNA of the CDR3 is TGTGCCACCAGCAAGAGTCGGCTAGCAATTGATACCGGGGAGCTGTTTTTT.